This T cell receptor beta chain derives from a study of T cell repertoires in cytomegalovirus infection. At the level of the study: Both a matching HLA type and CMV infection were indicated by public TCR beta signatures.

This clonotype occurred many times. Its antigen is still unknown. TCRdb itself ran the reads through MiXCR, one entry per CDR3 protein. The table records some 110,000 distinct CDR3 sequences, 10% of them present only once. Germline CDR1 LNHDA, CDR2 SQIVND (reference sequence). The CDR3 has 15 residues. Deletions cut 3 bases from V and 1 base from J, with 12 bases between. This receptor was taken from a human donor in good health (CMV status not recorded). Some clones in this sample may be carry-over from other donors' samples. Sequencing input: PBMCs, sequenced either directly or after in vitro stimulation (not recorded which). The chain uses TRBV19 and TRBJ1-1; D gene uncertain. The CDR3 protein is CASSMALLKNTEAFF. DNA for the CDR3: TGTGCCAGTAGTATGGCTTTATTAAAGAACACTGAAGCTTTCTTT.